A selection of T cell receptor beta chains follows, all from one sample in a study of T cell repertoires in cytomegalovirus infection. TCRdb passed the reads through MiXCR, listing each CDR3 protein once. There are about 360,000 distinct CDR3 sequences in the sample; about 34% occur only once, and roughly 12% lies in the top ten. Their antigens remain unidentified. Sequenced here: cultured PBMCs, sampled from culture after CMV antigen stimulation. The receptors stem from a human donor in good health (CMV status not recorded). Some clones in this sample may be carry-over from other donors' samples. The CDR3 runs from the conserved cysteine through the conserved F or W. A D gene is named only where the DNA matches it firmly. Clone size is shown for a subset of rows, as once, few, many or a class of expanded clone.

D gene	clone size	J gene	V gene	CDR3 protein	CDR3 DNA
NA	NA	TRBJ1-1	TRBV28	CASNNFAEAFF	TGTGCCAGCAATAACTTCGCGGAAGCTTTCTTT
TRBD2	few	TRBJ2-1	TRBV11-3	CASSLDGTRLFF	TGTGCCAGCAGCTTAGACGGGACTAGGTTATTCTTC
NA	NA	TRBJ1-1	TRBV12-3/TRBV12-4	CASSFVGRGVTEAFF	TGTGCCAGCAGTTTTGTTGGGAGGGGAGTGACTGAAGCTTTCTTT
TRBD2	NA	TRBJ2-7	TRBV7-2	CASSLSREAGLDQYF	TGTGCCAGCAGCTTAAGCAGGGAAGCGGGATTAGATCAGTACTTC
NA	few	TRBJ1-4	TRBV27	CASRSGTFPEKLFF	TGTGCCAGCAGGTCCGGGACATTTCCTGAAAAACTGTTTTTT
NA	NA	TRBJ1-2	TRBV19	CASSIVATEHYGYTF	TGTGCCAGTAGTATAGTGGCGACAGAACACTATGGCTACACCTTC
NA	few	TRBJ2-5	TRBV11-3	CASSKTSYQETQYF	TGTGCCAGCAGCAAAACTTCGTACCAAGAGACCCAGTACTTC
NA	few	TRBJ1-2	TRBV7-6	CASTSEFYGYTF	TGTGCCAGCACATCGGAATTCTATGGCTACACCTTC
TRBD1	NA	TRBJ2-1	TRBV29-1	CSVYSRDRANEQFF	TGCAGCGTGTATAGCCGGGACAGGGCCAATGAGCAGTTCTTC
TRBD1	NA	TRBJ1-4	TRBV4-1	CASSQATAGQGNEKLFF	TGCGCCAGCAGCCAAGCCACTGCGGGACAGGGAAATGAAAAACTGTTTTTT
NA	many	TRBJ2-1	TRBV6-2/TRBV6-3	CASKRRRGRDSYNEQFF	TGTGCCAGCAAGAGGAGGCGTGGGCGGGACTCCTACAATGAGCAGTTCTTC
NA	NA	TRBJ2-2	TRBV2	CASKSASTTGELFF	TGTGCCAGCAAAAGCGCCTCGACCACCGGGGAGCTGTTTTTT